This paragraph reports one TCR beta chain. This sample was taken from a study of blood T cell repertoires in COVID-19. Study-wide context: There were acute and convalescent COVID-19 samples, and they came from the United States, Italy and Spain. PBMCs, B-cell-depleted T cells, or T cells were the source of the cDNA or gDNA that made up the material.

The CDR3 has 13 amino acids. V lost 4 bases to trimming and J lost 0 bases, with 4 bases between them. Germline CDR1 and CDR2: SGHVS and FNYEAQ. Authors' processing steps: Nucleated cell counts were estimated from reference gene primer amplification. The repertoire was sequenced with immunoSEQ multiplex PCR; TCRdb's copy has only in-frame clones and lacks some. V and J calls and clone size are as listed in that table; D and trimming were resolved from the DNA. The table shows tens of thousands of clones, with about 90% occurring only once. This chain connects TRBV7-6 to TRBJ1-3; D uncertain. The sequenced material came from peripheral blood. The receptor was derived from a man aged 80 or over with acute or convalescent COVID-19. In nucleotides, the CDR3 is TGTGCCAGCAGCTCCAACTCTGGAAACACCATATATTTT. This encodes CASSSNSGNTIYF.